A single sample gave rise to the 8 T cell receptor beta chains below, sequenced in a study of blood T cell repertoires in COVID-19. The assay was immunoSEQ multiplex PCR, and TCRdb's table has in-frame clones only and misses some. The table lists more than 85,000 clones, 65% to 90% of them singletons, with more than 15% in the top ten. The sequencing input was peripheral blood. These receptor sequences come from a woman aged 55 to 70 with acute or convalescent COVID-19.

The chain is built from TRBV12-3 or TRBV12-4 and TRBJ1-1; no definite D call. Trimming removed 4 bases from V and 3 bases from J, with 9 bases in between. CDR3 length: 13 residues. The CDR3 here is CASSSEGDTEAFF. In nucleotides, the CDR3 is TGTGCCAGCAGTTCTGAGGGCGACACTGAAGCTTTCTTT.

The CDR3 spells CATSEAGGSYEQYF. CDR3 coding DNA: TGTGCCACCAGTGAGGCAGGGGGGAGCTACGAGCAGTACTTC. This sequence joins TRBV24-1 and TRBJ2-7; weak D call: TRBD1 (7 bases). CDR3 length equals 14 residues. Germline values: CDR1 KGHDR, CDR2 SFDVKD. V was cut by 4 bases and J by 3 bases, with 12 bases left in between.

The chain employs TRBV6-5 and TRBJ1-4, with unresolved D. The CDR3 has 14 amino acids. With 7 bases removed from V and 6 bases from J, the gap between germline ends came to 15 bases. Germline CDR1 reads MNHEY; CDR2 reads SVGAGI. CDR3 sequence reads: CASKFWTWDEKLFF. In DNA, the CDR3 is TGTGCCAGCAAATTTTGGACTTGGGATGAAAAACTGTTTTTT.

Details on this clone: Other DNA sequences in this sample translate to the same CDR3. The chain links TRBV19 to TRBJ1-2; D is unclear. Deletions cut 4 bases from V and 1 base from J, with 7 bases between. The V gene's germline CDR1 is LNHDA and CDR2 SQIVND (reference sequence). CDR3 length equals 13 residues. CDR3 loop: CASSREGNYGYTF. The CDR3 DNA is TGTGCCAGTAGTAGGGAGGGTAACTATGGCTACACCTTC.

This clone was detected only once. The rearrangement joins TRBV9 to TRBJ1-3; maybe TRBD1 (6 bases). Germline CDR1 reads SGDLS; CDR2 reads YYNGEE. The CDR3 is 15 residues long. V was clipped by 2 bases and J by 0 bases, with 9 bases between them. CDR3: CASSVTGTSGNTIYF. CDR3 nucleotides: TGTGCCAGCAGCGTGACAGGAACCTCTGGAAACACCATATATTTT. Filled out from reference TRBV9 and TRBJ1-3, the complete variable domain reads DSGVTQTPKHLITATGQRVTLRCSPRSGDLSVYWYQQSLDQGLQFLIQYYNGEERAKGNILERFSAQQFPDLHSELNLSSLELGDSALYFCASSVTGTSGNTIYFGEGSWLTVV.

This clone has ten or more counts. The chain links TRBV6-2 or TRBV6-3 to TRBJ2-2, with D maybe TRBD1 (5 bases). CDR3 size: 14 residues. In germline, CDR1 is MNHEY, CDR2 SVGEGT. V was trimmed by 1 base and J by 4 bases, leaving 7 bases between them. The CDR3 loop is CASSYFQGTGELFF. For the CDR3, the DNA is TGTGCCAGCAGTTACTTCCAGGGCACCGGGGAGCTGTTTTTT.

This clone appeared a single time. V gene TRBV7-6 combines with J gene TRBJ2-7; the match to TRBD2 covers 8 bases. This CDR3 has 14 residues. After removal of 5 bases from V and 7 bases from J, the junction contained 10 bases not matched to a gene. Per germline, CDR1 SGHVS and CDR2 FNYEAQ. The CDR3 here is CASSTRGTSLEQYF. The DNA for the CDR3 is TGTGCCAGCAGCACCCGAGGGACTAGTCTTGAGCAGTACTTC.

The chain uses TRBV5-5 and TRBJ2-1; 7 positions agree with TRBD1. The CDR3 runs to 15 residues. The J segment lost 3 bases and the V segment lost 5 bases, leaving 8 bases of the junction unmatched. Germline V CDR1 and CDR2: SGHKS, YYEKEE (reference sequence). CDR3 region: CASRSPGTDYNEQFF. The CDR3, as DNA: TGTGCCAGCAGGTCCCCCGGGACAGACTACAATGAGCAGTTCTTC.